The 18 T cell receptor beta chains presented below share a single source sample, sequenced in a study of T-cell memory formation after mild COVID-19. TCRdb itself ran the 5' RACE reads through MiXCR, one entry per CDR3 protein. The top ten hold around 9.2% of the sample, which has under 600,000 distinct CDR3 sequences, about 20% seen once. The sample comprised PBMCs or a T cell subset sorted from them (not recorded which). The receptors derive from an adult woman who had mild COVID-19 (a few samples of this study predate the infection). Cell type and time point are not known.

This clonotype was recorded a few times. CDR3 amino acids: CASSPGAAGEAQFF. The CDR3 bases are TGTGCCAGCAGCCCGGGAGCCGCGGGAGAAGCGCAGTTCTTC. This chain uses TRBV7-2 with TRBJ2-1; TRBD2 matches at 7 bases. The CDR3 consists of 14 residues. V trimming: 5 bases; J trimming: 12 bases; junction bases outside the gene matches: 13. From germline, CDR1 is SGHTA and CDR2 FQGNSA.

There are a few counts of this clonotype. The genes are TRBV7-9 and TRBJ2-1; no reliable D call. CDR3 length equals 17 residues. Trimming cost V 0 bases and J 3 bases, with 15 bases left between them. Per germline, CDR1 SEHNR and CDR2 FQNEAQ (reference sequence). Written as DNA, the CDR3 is TGTGCCAGCAGCTTAGCTACTGAAAACAGTTACTACAATGAGCAGTTCTTC. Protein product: CASSLATENSYYNEQFF. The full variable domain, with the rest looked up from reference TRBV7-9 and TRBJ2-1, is DTGVSQNPRHKITKRGQNVTFRCDPISEHNRLYWYRQTLGQGPEFLTYFQNEAQLEKSRLLSDRFSAERPKGSFSTLEIQRTEQGDSAMYLCASSLATENSYYNEQFFGPGTRLTVL.

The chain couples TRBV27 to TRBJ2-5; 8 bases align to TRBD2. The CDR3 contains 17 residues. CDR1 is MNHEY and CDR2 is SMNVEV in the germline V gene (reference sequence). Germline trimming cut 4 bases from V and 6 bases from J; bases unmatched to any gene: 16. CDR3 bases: TGTGCCAGCAGTTCCCTTATATCCAGCGGGAGCGGGAAGACCCAGTACTTC. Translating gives CASSSLISSGSGKTQYF.

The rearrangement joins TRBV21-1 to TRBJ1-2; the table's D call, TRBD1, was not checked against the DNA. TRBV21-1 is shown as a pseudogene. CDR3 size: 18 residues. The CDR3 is CASSKSRQPQGSNYGYTF. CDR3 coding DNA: TGTGCCAGCAGCAAATCCCGGCAGCCGCAGGGCTCCAACTATGGCTACACCTTC.

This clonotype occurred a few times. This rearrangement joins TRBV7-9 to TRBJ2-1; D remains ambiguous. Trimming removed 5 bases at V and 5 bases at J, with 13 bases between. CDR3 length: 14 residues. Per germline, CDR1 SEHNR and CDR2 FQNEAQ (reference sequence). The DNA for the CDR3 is TGTGCCAGCAGCCTTACGAGTGACCACAATGAGCAGTTCTTC. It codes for CASSLTSDHNEQFF.

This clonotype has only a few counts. The CDR3 sequence is CSVDRTPMNTEAFF. In nucleotides, the CDR3 is TGCAGCGTTGATCGGACTCCAATGAACACTGAAGCTTTCTTT. The gene calls are TRBV29-1 and TRBJ1-1; no clear D gene. The ends were cut back, 3 bases at V and 0 bases at J, with 11 bases in the middle. CDR3 length: 14 amino acids. Germline lookup yields CDR1 SQVTM and CDR2 ANQGSEA.

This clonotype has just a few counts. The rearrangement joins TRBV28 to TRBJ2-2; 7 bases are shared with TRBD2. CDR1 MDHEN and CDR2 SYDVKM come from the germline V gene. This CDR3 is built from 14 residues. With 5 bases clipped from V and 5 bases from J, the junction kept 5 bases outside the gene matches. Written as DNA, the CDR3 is TGTGCCAGCAGTCCCCAGCGGGGAACCGGGGAGCTGTTTTTT. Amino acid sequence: CASSPQRGTGELFF.

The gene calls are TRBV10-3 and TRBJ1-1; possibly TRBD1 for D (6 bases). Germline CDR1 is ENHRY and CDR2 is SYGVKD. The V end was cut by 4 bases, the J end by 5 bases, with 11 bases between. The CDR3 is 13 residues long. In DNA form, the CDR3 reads TGTGCCATCAGTGTGGAGGGGGGGACTGAAGCTTTCTTT. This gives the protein CAISVEGGTEAFF.

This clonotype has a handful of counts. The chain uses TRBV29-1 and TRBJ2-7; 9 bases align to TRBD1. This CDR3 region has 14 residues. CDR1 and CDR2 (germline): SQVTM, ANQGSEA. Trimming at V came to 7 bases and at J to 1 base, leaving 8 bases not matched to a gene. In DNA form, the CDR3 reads TGCAGCGCTACCGCGGGGACAGGGTCCTACGAGCAGTACTTC. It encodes CSATAGTGSYEQYF.

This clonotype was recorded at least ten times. The CDR3 reads CASSRLAGGYTGELFF. The DNA for the CDR3 is TGTGCCAGCAGCCGACTAGCGGGAGGGTACACCGGGGAGCTGTTTTTT. V gene TRBV7-8 combines with J gene TRBJ2-2, with 14 positions matching TRBD2. The V gene's germline CDR1 is SGHVS and CDR2 FQNEAQ. This CDR3 is built from 16 residues. Germline trimming cut 5 bases from V and 3 bases from J; bases unmatched to any gene: 2.

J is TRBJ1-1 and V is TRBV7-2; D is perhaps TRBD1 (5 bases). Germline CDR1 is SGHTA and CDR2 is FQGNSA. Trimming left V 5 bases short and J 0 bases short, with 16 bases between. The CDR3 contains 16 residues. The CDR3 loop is CASSQAGVSMNTEAFF. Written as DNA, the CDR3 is TGTGCCAGCAGCCAAGCGGGGGTCTCGATGAACACTGAAGCTTTCTTT.

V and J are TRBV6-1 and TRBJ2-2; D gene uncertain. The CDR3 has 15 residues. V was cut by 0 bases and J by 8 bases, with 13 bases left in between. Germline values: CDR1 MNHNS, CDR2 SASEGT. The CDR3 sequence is CASSEAFARRGELFF. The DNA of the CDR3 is TGTGCCAGCAGTGAAGCGTTTGCCCGACGGGGGGAGCTGTTTTTT.

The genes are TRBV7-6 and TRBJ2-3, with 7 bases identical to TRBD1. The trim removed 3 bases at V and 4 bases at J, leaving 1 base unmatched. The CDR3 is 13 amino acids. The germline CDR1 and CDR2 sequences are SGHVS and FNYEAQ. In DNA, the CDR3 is TGTGCCAGCAGCTTCGGGACAGCAGATACGCAGTATTTT. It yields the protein CASSFGTADTQYF.

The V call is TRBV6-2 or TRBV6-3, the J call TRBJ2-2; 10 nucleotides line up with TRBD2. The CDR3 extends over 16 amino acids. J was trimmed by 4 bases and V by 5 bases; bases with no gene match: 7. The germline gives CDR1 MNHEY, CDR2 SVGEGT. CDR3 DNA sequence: TGTGCCAGCAGTCCCCAGCGGGGGGGCCCCACCGGGGAGCTGTTTTTT. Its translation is CASSPQRGGPTGELFF.

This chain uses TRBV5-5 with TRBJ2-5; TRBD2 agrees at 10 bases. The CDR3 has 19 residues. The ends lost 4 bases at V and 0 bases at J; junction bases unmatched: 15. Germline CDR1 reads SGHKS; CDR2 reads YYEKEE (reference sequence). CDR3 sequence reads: CASSPKRGPSGGHQETQYF. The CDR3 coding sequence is TGTGCCAGCAGCCCCAAAAGGGGGCCTAGCGGGGGACACCAAGAGACCCAGTACTTC.

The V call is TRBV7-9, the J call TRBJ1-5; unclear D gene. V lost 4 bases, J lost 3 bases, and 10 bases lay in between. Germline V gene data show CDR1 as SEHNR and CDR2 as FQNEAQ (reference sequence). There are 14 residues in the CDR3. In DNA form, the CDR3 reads TGTGCCAGCAGCTCAGTGGACCCCAATCAGCCCCAGCATTTT. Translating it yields CASSSVDPNQPQHF.

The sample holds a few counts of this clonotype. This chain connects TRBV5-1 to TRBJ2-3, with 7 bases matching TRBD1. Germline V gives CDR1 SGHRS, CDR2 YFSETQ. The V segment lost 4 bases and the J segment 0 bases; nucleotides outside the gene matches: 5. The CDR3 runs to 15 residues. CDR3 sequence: CASSVGTASTDTQYF. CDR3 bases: TGCGCCAGCAGCGTAGGGACAGCTAGCACAGATACGCAGTATTTT.

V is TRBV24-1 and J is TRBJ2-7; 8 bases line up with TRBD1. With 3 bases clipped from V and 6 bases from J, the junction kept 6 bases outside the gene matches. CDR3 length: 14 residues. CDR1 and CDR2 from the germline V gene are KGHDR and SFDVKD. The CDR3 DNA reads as TGTGCCACCAGTGATACTCGGACAGGGCGCGAGCAGTACTTC. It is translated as CATSDTRTGREQYF.